The table lists the clone carrying this T cell receptor (beta chain) with many counts. Its antigen is currently unknown. A single record per CDR3 protein comes from TCRdb applying MiXCR to the 5' RACE reads. Found here are some 230,000 distinct CDR3 sequences, 5.5% to 7.5% of them singletons; the top ten hold approximately 15%. The sample comes from a study of identical twins. Study-level results: Sequences that were out-of-frame, alpha and twin-shared displayed an excess of low generation probability.

The CDR3 length is 16 residues. Germline values: CDR1 SEHNR, CDR2 FQNEAQ (reference sequence). V gave up 5 bases and J gave up 2 bases; unmatched junction bases: 10. The sample was also reused in another study, on T cells expressing NK-cell markers. That paper adds: Seven of eight sequenced donors tested HCMV-seropositive; one tested seronegative. For about 6 donors, the dominant NKG2C+ clonotypes made up about 1.0-8% of their CD8+ T cells.

Sequenced material: CD8+ T cells sorted from blood. V usage is TRBV7-9 and J usage is TRBJ2-7; TRBD2 matches at 9 bases. This receptor was taken from a woman aged 18-35 years in good health. CDR3: CASSAPGTSKTYEQYF. The CDR3 coding sequence is TGTGCCAGCAGCGCCCCCGGGACTAGCAAAACCTACGAGCAGTACTTC.